The entry below gives a single T cell receptor (beta chain) sequence along with its context. This sample is drawn from a study of PD-L1 blockade in urothelial cancer. In the study overall: Atezolizumab was started by patients in the mid-2010s at 1,200 mg intravenously every 3 weeks.

Clones were read by immunoSEQ multiplex PCR, and TCRdb kept only the in-frame ones, dropping some. Of 35,000 to 55,000 clones listed, around 82% were seen once; the top ten hold under 4%. The ends lost 0 bases at V and 0 bases at J; junction bases unmatched: 4. Per germline, CDR1 MDHEN and CDR2 SYDVKM. The CDR3 has 17 residues. The TCR was taken from a man aged 70-80 years with urothelial cancer. The rearrangement links TRBV28 to TRBJ2-3, with 9 bases lining up with TRBD2. Sequences were derived from PBMCs, sampled around atezolizumab (anti-PD-L1) treatment. CDR3 in amino acids: CASSLWASGASTDTQYF. The CDR3 nucleotides read TGTGCCAGCAGTTTATGGGCTAGCGGGGCTAGCACAGATACGCAGTATTTT. The entire variable domain, with the rest obtained from reference TRBV28 and TRBJ2-3, is as follows: DVKVTQSSRYLVKRTGEKVFLECVQDMDHENMFWYRQDPGLGLRLIYFSYDVKMKEKGDIPEGYSVSREKKERFSLILESASTNQTSMYLCASSLWASGASTDTQYFGPGTRLTVL.